This TCR beta chain was captured in a study of T-cell reconstitution after alpha-beta-depleted transplantation in children. Study-wide points: Newly produced T cells mostly provided counts and TCRbeta diversity after one year, as hyperexpanded clones declined. There were reportedly several hundred expanded graft clones from which alpha-beta T cells came about two months after transplant. Surviving recipient T cells and intrathymic progenitors accounted for some patients' high TCRbeta diversity at day 60.

The CDR3 loop spans 12 amino acids. V shed 8 bases and J shed 2 bases, with 10 bases lying between them. Germline V gene lookup returns CDR1 SGHAT and CDR2 FQNNGV. This clonotype was recorded a few times. Antigen specificity is unknown. A library of TCRbeta sequences, prepared with unique molecular identifiers, was generated. TCRdb called the PCR reads again in MiXCR, with one record for every CDR3 protein. This repertoire shows 90,000 to 130,000 distinct CDR3 sequences, 10% found once; its top ten account for 34%. Sequencing used PBMCs, obtained before TCRalphabeta/CD19-depleted stem cell transplant. This chain connects TRBV11-2 to TRBJ2-7; a possible D gene is TRBD2 (6 bases). This clonotype was obtained from a boy between 2 and 10 years old with acute lymphoblastic leukemia, due to receive a stem cell transplant. The CDR3 DNA sequence: TGTGCCAGCGGGGGGAGCACCTACGAGCAGTACTTC. As protein: CASGGSTYEQYF.